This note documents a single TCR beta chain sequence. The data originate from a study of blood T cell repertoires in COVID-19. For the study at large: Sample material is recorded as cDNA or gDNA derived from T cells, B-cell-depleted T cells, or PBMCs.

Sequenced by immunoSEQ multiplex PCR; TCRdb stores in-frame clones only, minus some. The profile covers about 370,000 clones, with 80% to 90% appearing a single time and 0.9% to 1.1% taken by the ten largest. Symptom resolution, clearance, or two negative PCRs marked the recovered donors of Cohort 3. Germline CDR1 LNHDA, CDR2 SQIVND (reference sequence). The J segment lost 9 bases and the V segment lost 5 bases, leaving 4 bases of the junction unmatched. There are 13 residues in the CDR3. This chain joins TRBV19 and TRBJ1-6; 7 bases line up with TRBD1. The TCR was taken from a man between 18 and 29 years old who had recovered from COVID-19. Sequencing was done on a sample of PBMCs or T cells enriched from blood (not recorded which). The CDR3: CASSDRVSSPLHF. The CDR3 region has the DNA TGTGCCAGTAGTGACAGGGTGAGTTCACCCCTCCACTTT.